One T cell receptor (beta chain) is described in this entry. The CDR3 consists of 15 residues. CDR1 is DFQATT, CDR2 SNEGSKA, per germline (reference sequence). V shed 4 bases and J shed 5 bases, with 20 bases lying between them. This entry is derived from a study of T cells in Graves' hyperthyroidism and ophthalmopathy. Regions amplified from RNA transcripts were the TCR beta CDR3 regions. TCR CDR3 underwent first-round RT-PCR with the HTBI primer set. A single record per CDR3 protein comes from TCRdb applying MiXCR to the multiplex PCR reads. The profile shows around 340,000 distinct CDR3 sequences, roughly 18% of them singletons.

Source material: blood. The receptor was isolated from a woman aged 45 to 65 with Graves' hyperthyroidism. V usage is TRBV20-1 and J usage is TRBJ2-5, with D tentatively TRBD1 or TRBD2 (6 bases each). CDR3 DNA sequence: TGCAGTGCTAATTCCGGGGGCCAGGGCTTGGAGACCCAGTACTTC. It codes for CSANSGGQGLETQYF.